This T cell receptor (beta chain) was identified in a study of siplizumab effects on memory and regulatory T cells. General study points: The average Treg-derived proportion among mappable alloreactive CD4+ clones was roughly 70% with siplizumab versus about 27% in controls.

Concerning this clone: As yet, its antigen is unknown.

Germline values: CDR1 LGHNA, CDR2 YNFKEQ. The CDR3 loop spans 14 amino acids. With V trimmed by 2 bases and J by 12 bases, 7 bases remained unmatched. Only in-frame clones appear in the TCRdb table, and some are missing; sequencing was by immunoSEQ multiplex PCR. The sample records 70,000 to 95,000 clones, around 89% being singletons. The sample comprised CD4+ T cells sorted from blood. The receptor was isolated from a human donor in good health. This chain connects TRBV4-2 to TRBJ2-1; 10 bases are a match to TRBD2. Written as DNA, the CDR3 is TGTGCCAGCAGCCAAACCCTAGCGGGAGAACGGCAGTTCTTC. This codes for CASSQTLAGERQFF.